These T cell receptor beta chains were read from a single sample in a study of vaccination effects on CD4 cells after COVID-19. Their target antigens are unknown. Generated by immunoSEQ multiplex PCR, the TCRdb table keeps only in-frame clones and is missing some. The table includes tens of thousands of clones, more than 70% detected once. This specimen was CD4+ T cells from PBMCs cultured with HCoV-OC43 spike peptides, taken before COVID-19 vaccination. These receptors came from a human donor who received a COVID-19 vaccine. Each CDR3 is given with its conserved first and last residue. The order of the fields is CDR3 DNA, CDR3 protein, V gene, J gene, D gene, clone size. D genes are given only for firm matches. The listing skips clone size in some rows; elsewhere it reads once, few, many or a size class.

CDR3nt: TGTGCCAGCAGCTACGGGGGACACACAGATACGCAGTATTTT; CDR3aa: CASSYGGHTDTQYF; v_gene: TRBV7-2; j_gene: TRBJ2-3; d_gene: NA; abundance: NA
CDR3nt: TGTGCCAGCTCACCACCGACGAAGGAGACCCAGTACTTC; CDR3aa: CASSPPTKETQYF; v_gene: TRBV18; j_gene: TRBJ2-5; d_gene: NA; abundance: NA
CDR3nt: TGTGCCAGCCGGGCCCCGGGTCTTACCTACAATGAGCAGTTCTTC; CDR3aa: CASRAPGLTYNEQFF; v_gene: TRBV19; j_gene: TRBJ2-1; d_gene: NA; abundance: once
CDR3nt: TGCAGTGCTAGTCGGGAGACGGAAGCTTTCTTT; CDR3aa: CSASRETEAFF; v_gene: TRBV20-1; j_gene: TRBJ1-1; d_gene: NA; abundance: NA
CDR3nt: TGTGCCACCAGTGATTCGGGACTAGGGGCCGATGAGCAGTTCTTC; CDR3aa: CATSDSGLGADEQFF; v_gene: TRBV24-1; j_gene: TRBJ2-1; d_gene: TRBD2; abundance: NA
CDR3nt: TGTGCCAGCAGGCGGACAGGGGACGCCTATGGCTACACCTTC; CDR3aa: CASRRTGDAYGYTF; v_gene: TRBV2; j_gene: TRBJ1-2; d_gene: TRBD1; abundance: NA
CDR3nt: TGTGCCAGCAAATCAGGGGACACCCGCACAGATACGCAGTATTTT; CDR3aa: CASKSGDTRTDTQYF; v_gene: TRBV2; j_gene: TRBJ2-3; d_gene: NA; abundance: NA
CDR3nt: TGTGCCAGCCGAGGTGAGGGACAGGGGTATCAGCCCCAGCATTTT; CDR3aa: CASRGEGQGYQPQHF; v_gene: TRBV21-1; j_gene: TRBJ1-5; d_gene: NA; abundance: few
CDR3nt: TGTGCCAGCAGCTTAGGGTGGGGAGGGCCCCAGCATTTT; CDR3aa: CASSLGWGGPQHF; v_gene: TRBV7-8; j_gene: TRBJ1-5; d_gene: NA; abundance: NA
CDR3nt: TGCGCCAGCAGCCAGGGATCAGATACGCAGTATTTT; CDR3aa: CASSQGSDTQYF; v_gene: TRBV10-1; j_gene: TRBJ2-3; d_gene: NA; abundance: NA
CDR3nt: TGCGCCAGCAGCTTGGCCGGGACAGGTGAAGCTTTCTTT; CDR3aa: CASSLAGTGEAFF; v_gene: TRBV5-1; j_gene: TRBJ1-1; d_gene: TRBD1; abundance: NA
CDR3nt: TGTGCCAGCAGCTTAGGTCAGGGGGCAGATACGCAGTATTTT; CDR3aa: CASSLGQGADTQYF; v_gene: TRBV7-9; j_gene: TRBJ2-3; d_gene: TRBD1; abundance: NA
CDR3nt: TGTGCCAGCAGTTACAGAGATACGCAGTATTTT; CDR3aa: CASSYRDTQYF; v_gene: TRBV6-5; j_gene: TRBJ2-3; d_gene: NA; abundance: NA
CDR3nt: TGTGCCAGCACATTCGGTCCCCTGGCAGAAAAACTGTTTTTT; CDR3aa: CASTFGPLAEKLFF; v_gene: TRBV6-5; j_gene: TRBJ1-4; d_gene: NA; abundance: NA
CDR3nt: TGTGCCAGCAGCATCCGGAGCCAAAAGACGGAAAAACTGTTTTTT; CDR3aa: CASSIRSQKTEKLFF; v_gene: TRBV3-1/TRBV3-2; j_gene: TRBJ1-4; d_gene: NA; abundance: NA
CDR3nt: TGTGCCAGCAGCTTGGATCCAGGTCCATCCTGGGGTGGCTACACCTTC; CDR3aa: CASSLDPGPSWGGYTF; v_gene: TRBV5-5; j_gene: TRBJ1-2; d_gene: NA; abundance: NA
CDR3nt: TGTGCCAGCAGCTCCCCGGGATTTCACTCTGGAAACACCATATATTTT; CDR3aa: CASSSPGFHSGNTIYF; v_gene: TRBV5-4; j_gene: TRBJ1-3; d_gene: NA; abundance: few
CDR3nt: TGTGCCAGCTCACCTCTTATCTCTGGGGCCAACGTCCTGACTTTC; CDR3aa: CASSPLISGANVLTF; v_gene: TRBV18; j_gene: TRBJ2-6; d_gene: NA; abundance: NA
CDR3nt: TGTGCCAGCAGCCTCCAGGGGGCGGAGGGCCAGCCCCAGCATTTT; CDR3aa: CASSLQGAEGQPQHF; v_gene: TRBV9; j_gene: TRBJ1-5; d_gene: TRBD1; abundance: NA
CDR3nt: TGTGCCAGCAGCCTCCGACAGGGGGCAGAGGGTGAGCAGTTCTTC; CDR3aa: CASSLRQGAEGEQFF; v_gene: TRBV4-2; j_gene: TRBJ2-1; d_gene: TRBD1; abundance: once
CDR3nt: TGCGCCAGCAGCGTGACAGGGACAGATACGCAGTATTTT; CDR3aa: CASSVTGTDTQYF; v_gene: TRBV5-1; j_gene: TRBJ2-3; d_gene: TRBD1; abundance: NA
CDR3nt: TGCAGCGCCATTACAGGGGCACTAGCCAAAAACATTCAGTACTTC; CDR3aa: CSAITGALAKNIQYF; v_gene: TRBV29-1; j_gene: TRBJ2-4; d_gene: TRBD1; abundance: NA
CDR3nt: TGTGCCAGCAGACTGACAGGGGGCGGGTTGGAGACCCAGTACTTC; CDR3aa: CASRLTGGGLETQYF; v_gene: TRBV28; j_gene: TRBJ2-5; d_gene: TRBD1; abundance: NA
CDR3nt: TGTGCCAGCAGCAAAGCGACACTGGGCACCAACGTCCTGACTTTC; CDR3aa: CASSKATLGTNVLTF; v_gene: TRBV28; j_gene: TRBJ2-6; d_gene: NA; abundance: NA
CDR3nt: TGTGCCAGCAGCTCCTATAGGATCCGGGACAGGGACTACACTGAAGCTTTCTTT; CDR3aa: CASSSYRIRDRDYTEAFF; v_gene: TRBV11-2; j_gene: TRBJ1-1; d_gene: TRBD1; abundance: NA
CDR3nt: TGTGCCAGCAGTTACCTAAGCCTGGGGGGCCGGGGTGGAAGAGAGACCCAGTACTTC; CDR3aa: CASSYLSLGGRGGRETQYF; v_gene: TRBV6-2/TRBV6-3; j_gene: TRBJ2-5; d_gene: NA; abundance: NA
CDR3nt: TGTGCCAGCAGCTTGGAGGAGCTCTATGGCTACACCTTC; CDR3aa: CASSLEELYGYTF; v_gene: TRBV5-6; j_gene: TRBJ1-2; d_gene: NA; abundance: NA
CDR3nt: TGTGCCAGCAGCTTGGCCAAGAGTGCGGGGGGTTGGGAGACCCAGTACTTC; CDR3aa: CASSLAKSAGGWETQYF; v_gene: TRBV5-4; j_gene: TRBJ2-5; d_gene: TRBD2; abundance: NA
CDR3nt: TGTGCCAGCAGCTTACGCCTAGCGGGGCCGTCTACGCAGTATTTT; CDR3aa: CASSLRLAGPSTQYF; v_gene: TRBV13; j_gene: TRBJ2-3; d_gene: TRBD2; abundance: NA
CDR3nt: TGTGCCAGCAGCGTCCAGGCGAATACGCAGTATTTT; CDR3aa: CASSVQANTQYF; v_gene: TRBV11-3; j_gene: TRBJ2-3; d_gene: NA; abundance: NA
CDR3nt: TGTGCCAGCAGCCTGTGGGGGAACACCGGGGAGCTGTTTTTT; CDR3aa: CASSLWGNTGELFF; v_gene: TRBV5-4; j_gene: TRBJ2-2; d_gene: NA; abundance: few
CDR3nt: TGTGCCAGCAGCTTATCCGGGACTAGCTACACAGATACGCAGTATTTT; CDR3aa: CASSLSGTSYTDTQYF; v_gene: TRBV7-6; j_gene: TRBJ2-3; d_gene: TRBD2; abundance: NA
CDR3nt: TGCGCCAGCAGCTTAGGAGGGGGCGAGACCCAGTACTTC; CDR3aa: CASSLGGGETQYF; v_gene: TRBV5-1; j_gene: TRBJ2-5; d_gene: NA; abundance: NA
CDR3nt: TGTGCCAGCAGCCGTAGCGGGGGGCCCACCGGGGAGCTGTTTTTT; CDR3aa: CASSRSGGPTGELFF; v_gene: TRBV7-2; j_gene: TRBJ2-2; d_gene: TRBD2; abundance: NA
CDR3nt: TGTGCCAGTGAGGGGGGTCCATCCGTGAGCAATCAGCCCCAGCATTTT; CDR3aa: CASEGGPSVSNQPQHF; v_gene: TRBV19; j_gene: TRBJ1-5; d_gene: NA; abundance: NA
CDR3nt: TGTGCCAGCAGCTTGACAGGGACTAATGAAAAACTGTTTTTT; CDR3aa: CASSLTGTNEKLFF; v_gene: TRBV7-2; j_gene: TRBJ1-4; d_gene: TRBD1; abundance: once
CDR3nt: TGCAGCGTTTATTCTGTCCGAGGGGACACTGAAGCTTTCTTT; CDR3aa: CSVYSVRGDTEAFF; v_gene: TRBV29-1; j_gene: TRBJ1-1; d_gene: NA; abundance: NA
CDR3nt: TGTGCCAGCAGCGGGGACAGTTCTAACTATGGCTACACCTTC; CDR3aa: CASSGDSSNYGYTF; v_gene: TRBV9; j_gene: TRBJ1-2; d_gene: TRBD1; abundance: NA
CDR3nt: TGTGCCAGCAGGAAGACTAGCGGGGGTTTGGAGACCCAGTACTTC; CDR3aa: CASRKTSGGLETQYF; v_gene: TRBV6-5; j_gene: TRBJ2-5; d_gene: TRBD2; abundance: NA
CDR3nt: TGTGCCAGCAGCCGGGACCACAGTTCGAAAAACATTCAGTACTTC; CDR3aa: CASSRDHSSKNIQYF; v_gene: TRBV7-2; j_gene: TRBJ2-4; d_gene: NA; abundance: NA
CDR3nt: TGTGCCAGCAGCTTACTCGGATACACTGAAGCTTTCTTT; CDR3aa: CASSLLGYTEAFF; v_gene: TRBV7-2; j_gene: TRBJ1-1; d_gene: NA; abundance: few
CDR3nt: TGTGCCACCAGTGAACAGGTCGGTTCACCCCTCCACTTT; CDR3aa: CATSEQVGSPLHF; v_gene: TRBV24-1; j_gene: TRBJ1-6; d_gene: NA; abundance: NA
CDR3nt: TGTGCCATCAGTGAGTCTGGGACAGGTGTAGAAACTGAAGCTTTCTTT; CDR3aa: CAISESGTGVETEAFF; v_gene: TRBV10-3; j_gene: TRBJ1-1; d_gene: TRBD1; abundance: NA
CDR3nt: TGTGCCAGCAGCTTAACAACTAGCGGGGGAGCAAGCACAGATACGCAGTATTTT; CDR3aa: CASSLTTSGGASTDTQYF; v_gene: TRBV7-2; j_gene: TRBJ2-3; d_gene: TRBD2; abundance: NA
CDR3nt: TGTGCCAGCAGTTTATTCCGAGGGGTAGGCACAGATACGCAGTATTTT; CDR3aa: CASSLFRGVGTDTQYF; v_gene: TRBV28; j_gene: TRBJ2-3; d_gene: NA; abundance: NA
CDR3nt: TGTGCCAGCAGTTACCGTGGAGATGAAGCTTTCTTT; CDR3aa: CASSYRGDEAFF; v_gene: TRBV2; j_gene: TRBJ1-1; d_gene: NA; abundance: NA
CDR3nt: TGTGCCAGCCGCCGTTTGACAGGGGCCGATCAGCCCCAGCATTTT; CDR3aa: CASRRLTGADQPQHF; v_gene: TRBV19; j_gene: TRBJ1-5; d_gene: TRBD1; abundance: NA
CDR3nt: TGTGCCAGCAGCGTAGCGGGCGGGGACACCGGGGAGCTGTTTTTT; CDR3aa: CASSVAGGDTGELFF; v_gene: TRBV9; j_gene: TRBJ2-2; d_gene: NA; abundance: NA
CDR3nt: TGTGCCAGCAGCTTATCTGGGAGGGACGGCTACACCTTC; CDR3aa: CASSLSGRDGYTF; v_gene: TRBV7-2; j_gene: TRBJ1-2; d_gene: NA; abundance: NA
CDR3nt: TGTGCCACCAGTGATTTGGGCGGGGGCTACACCTTC; CDR3aa: CATSDLGGGYTF; v_gene: TRBV24-1; j_gene: TRBJ1-2; d_gene: NA; abundance: NA
CDR3nt: TGTGCCAGCAGTCCCCTGACAGGACTGTTGCAAGAGACCCAGTACTTC; CDR3aa: CASSPLTGLLQETQYF; v_gene: TRBV9; j_gene: TRBJ2-5; d_gene: NA; abundance: NA